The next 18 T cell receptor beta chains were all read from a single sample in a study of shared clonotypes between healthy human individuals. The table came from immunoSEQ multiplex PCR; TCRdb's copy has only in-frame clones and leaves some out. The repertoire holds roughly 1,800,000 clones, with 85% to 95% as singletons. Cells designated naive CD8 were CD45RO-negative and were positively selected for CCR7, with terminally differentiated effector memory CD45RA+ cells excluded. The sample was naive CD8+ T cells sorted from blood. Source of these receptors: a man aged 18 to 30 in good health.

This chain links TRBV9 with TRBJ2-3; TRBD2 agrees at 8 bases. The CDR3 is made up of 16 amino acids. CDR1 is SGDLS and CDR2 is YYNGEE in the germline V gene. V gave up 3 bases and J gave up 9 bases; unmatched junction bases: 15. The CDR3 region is CASSGTSWSPGGTQYF. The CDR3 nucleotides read TGTGCCAGCAGCGGGACTAGCTGGTCCCCCGGGGGAACGCAGTATTTT.

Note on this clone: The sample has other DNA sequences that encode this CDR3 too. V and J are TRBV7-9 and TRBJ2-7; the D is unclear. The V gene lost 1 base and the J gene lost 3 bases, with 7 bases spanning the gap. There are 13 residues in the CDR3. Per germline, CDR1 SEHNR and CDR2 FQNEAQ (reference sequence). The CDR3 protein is CASSLGDNYEQYF. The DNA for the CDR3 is TGTGCCAGCAGCTTAGGAGACAACTACGAGCAGTACTTC.

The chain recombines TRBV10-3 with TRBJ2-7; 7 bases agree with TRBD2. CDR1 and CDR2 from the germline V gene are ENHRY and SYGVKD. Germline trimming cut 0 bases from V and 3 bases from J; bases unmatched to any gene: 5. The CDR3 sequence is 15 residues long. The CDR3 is CAISESGGGVYEQYF. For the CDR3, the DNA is TGTGCCATCAGTGAGTCAGGCGGGGGAGTCTACGAGCAGTACTTC.

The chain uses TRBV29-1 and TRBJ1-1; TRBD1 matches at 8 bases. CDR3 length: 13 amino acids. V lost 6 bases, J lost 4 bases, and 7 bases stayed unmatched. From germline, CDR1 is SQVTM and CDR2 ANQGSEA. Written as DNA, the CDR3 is TGCAGCGTCCTACAGGGGGTAGGCACTGAAGCTTTCTTT. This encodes CSVLQGVGTEAFF.

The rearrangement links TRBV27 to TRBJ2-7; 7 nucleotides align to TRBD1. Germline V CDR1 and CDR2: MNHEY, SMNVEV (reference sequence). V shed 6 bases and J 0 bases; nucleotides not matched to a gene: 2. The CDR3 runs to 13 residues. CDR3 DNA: TGTGCCAGCAGCGGACAGGCCTCCTACGAGCAGTACTTC. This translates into CASSGQASYEQYF.

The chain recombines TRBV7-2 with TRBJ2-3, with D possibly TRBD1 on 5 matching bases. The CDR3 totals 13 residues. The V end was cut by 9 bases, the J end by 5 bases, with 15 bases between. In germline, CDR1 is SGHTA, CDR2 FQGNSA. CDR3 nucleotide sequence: TGTGCCAGAGGGGCGCGTTGGGGAGATACGCAGTATTTT. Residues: CARGARWGDTQYF.

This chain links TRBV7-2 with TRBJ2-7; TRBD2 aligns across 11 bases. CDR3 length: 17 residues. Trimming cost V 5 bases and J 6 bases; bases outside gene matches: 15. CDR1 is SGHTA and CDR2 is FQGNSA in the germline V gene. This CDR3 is CASSTTSGGPFGSEQYF. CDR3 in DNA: TGTGCCAGCAGCACAACTAGCGGGGGCCCTTTTGGTAGCGAGCAGTACTTC.

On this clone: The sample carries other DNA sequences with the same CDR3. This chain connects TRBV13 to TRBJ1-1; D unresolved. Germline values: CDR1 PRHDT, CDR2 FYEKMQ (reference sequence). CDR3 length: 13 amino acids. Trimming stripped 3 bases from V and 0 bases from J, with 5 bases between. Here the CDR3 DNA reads TGTGCCAGCAGCTTGGGTTTGAACACTGAAGCTTTCTTT. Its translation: CASSLGLNTEAFF.

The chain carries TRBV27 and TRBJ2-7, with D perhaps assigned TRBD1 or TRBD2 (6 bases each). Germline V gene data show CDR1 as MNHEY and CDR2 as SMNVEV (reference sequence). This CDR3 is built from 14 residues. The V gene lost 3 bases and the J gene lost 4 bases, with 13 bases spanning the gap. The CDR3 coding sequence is TGTGCCAGCAGTTTTGACGGGGGCTCTTACGAGCAGTACTTC. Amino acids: CASSFDGGSYEQYF.

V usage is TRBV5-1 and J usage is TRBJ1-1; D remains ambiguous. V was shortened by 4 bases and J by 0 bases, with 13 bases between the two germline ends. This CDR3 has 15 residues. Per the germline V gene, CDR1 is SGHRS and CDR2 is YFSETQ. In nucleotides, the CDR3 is TGCGCCAGCAGCCCAGATTACCAGATGAACACTGAAGCTTTCTTT. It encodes CASSPDYQMNTEAFF.

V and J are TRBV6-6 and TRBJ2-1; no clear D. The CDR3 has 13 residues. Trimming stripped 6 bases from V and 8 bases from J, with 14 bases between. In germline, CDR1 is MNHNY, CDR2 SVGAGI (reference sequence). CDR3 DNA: TGTGCCAGCAGCTGGGCGGCGATGGATGAGCAGTTCTTC. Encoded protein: CASSWAAMDEQFF.

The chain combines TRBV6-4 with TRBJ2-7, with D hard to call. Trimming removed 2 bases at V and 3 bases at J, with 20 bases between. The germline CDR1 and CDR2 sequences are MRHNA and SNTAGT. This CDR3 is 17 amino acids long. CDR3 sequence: CASSDTGRAPPIYEQYF. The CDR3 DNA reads TGTGCCAGCAGTGACACGGGCCGGGCTCCTCCGATCTACGAGCAGTACTTC.

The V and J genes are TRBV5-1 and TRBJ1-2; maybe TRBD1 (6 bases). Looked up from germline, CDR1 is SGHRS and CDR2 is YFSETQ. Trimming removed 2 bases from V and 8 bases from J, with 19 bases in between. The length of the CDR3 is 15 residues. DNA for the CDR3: TGCGCCAGCAGCTTCGTACAGGGTCTTTCGCAAGGCTACACCTTC. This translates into CASSFVQGLSQGYTF.

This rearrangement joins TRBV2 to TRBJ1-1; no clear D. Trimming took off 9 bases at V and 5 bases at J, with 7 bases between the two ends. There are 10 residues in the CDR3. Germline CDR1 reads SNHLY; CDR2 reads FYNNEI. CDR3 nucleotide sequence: TGTGCCAGTTACAAGACTGAAGCTTTCTTT. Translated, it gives CASYKTEAFF.

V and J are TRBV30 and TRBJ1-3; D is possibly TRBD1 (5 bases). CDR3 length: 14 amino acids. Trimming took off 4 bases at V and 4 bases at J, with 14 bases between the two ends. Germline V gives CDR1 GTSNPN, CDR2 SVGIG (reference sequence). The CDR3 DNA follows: TGTGCCTGGATGGGGCCCCAGAGCGGAAACACCATATATTTT. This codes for CAWMGPQSGNTIYF.

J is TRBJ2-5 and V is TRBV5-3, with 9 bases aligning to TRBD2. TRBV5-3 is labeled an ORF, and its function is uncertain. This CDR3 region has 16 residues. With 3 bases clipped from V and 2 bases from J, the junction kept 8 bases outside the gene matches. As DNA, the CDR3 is TGTGCCAGAAGCTGCGTGGCTAGCGGGATACAAGAGACCCAGTACTTC. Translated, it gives CARSCVASGIQETQYF.

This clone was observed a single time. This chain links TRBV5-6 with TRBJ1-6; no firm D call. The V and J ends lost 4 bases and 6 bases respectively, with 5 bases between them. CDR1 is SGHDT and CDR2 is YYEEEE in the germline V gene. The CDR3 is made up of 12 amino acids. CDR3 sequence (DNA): TGTGCCAGCAGCGTCAGTAATTCACCCCTCCACTTT. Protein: CASSVSNSPLHF.

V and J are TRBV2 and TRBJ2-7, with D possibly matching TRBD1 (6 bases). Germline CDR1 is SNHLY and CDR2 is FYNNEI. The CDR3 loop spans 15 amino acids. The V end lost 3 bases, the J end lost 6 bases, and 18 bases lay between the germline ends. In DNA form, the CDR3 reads TGTGCCAGCAGTGAGACGGCAGGGGCCTTTGTCGAGCAGTACTTC. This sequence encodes CASSETAGAFVEQYF.